This entry lists 5 T cell receptor beta chains sequenced from one sample in a study of cytomegalovirus exposure and HLA in healthy donors. Data came from immunoSEQ multiplex PCR; TCRdb stores just in-frame clones and leaves some out. The sample comprises roughly 350,000 clones, 86% of which are singletons, and 0.75% to 0.85% rests with the top ten. Material: PBMCs. These receptors were taken from a woman between 18 and 29 years old in good health and CMV-seronegative.

The chain employs TRBV5-1 and TRBJ2-7; 7 bases line up with TRBD2. V lost 0 bases, J lost 5 bases, and 5 bases stayed unmatched. Germline V CDR1 and CDR2: SGHRS, YFSETQ. This CDR3 region has 14 residues. Written as DNA, the CDR3 is TGCGCCAGCAGCTTGGGAGGGACTACAAACGAGCAGTACTTC. Protein product: CASSLGGTTNEQYF.

The rearrangement uses TRBV18 and TRBJ2-1; D is possibly TRBD2 (6 bases). V shed 4 bases and J shed 5 bases, with 12 bases lying between them. The CDR3 totals 14 residues. The germline gives CDR1 KGHSH, CDR2 LQKENI. CDR3 DNA sequence: TGTGCCAGCTCACTAGGTAGCGGTAACAATGAGCAGTTCTTC. It yields the protein CASSLGSGNNEQFF.

This chain joins TRBV5-1 and TRBJ2-5, with a possible D match to TRBD2 (5 bases). Germline lookup yields CDR1 SGHRS and CDR2 YFSETQ. This CDR3 comprises 15 residues. Trimming stripped 6 bases from V and 5 bases from J, with 20 bases between. In nucleotides, the CDR3 is TGCGCCAGCACTGTTGATGGTGGGAGAAGGGAGACCCAGTACTTC. Translated: CASTVDGGRRETQYF.

CDR3 DNA: TGTGCCAGCAGCCTCGGACAGGGGGTTTACGAGCAGTACTTC. Residues: CASSLGQGVYEQYF. The genes are TRBV7-9 and TRBJ2-7, with TRBD1 matching 10 bases. J gave up 4 bases and V 5 bases, and 5 bases lay outside the gene matches. The CDR3 spans 14 residues. The germline CDR1 and CDR2 sequences are SEHNR and FQNEAQ (reference sequence).

This sequence joins TRBV29-1 and TRBJ2-1; 11 positions agree with TRBD2. J was trimmed by 4 bases and V by 5 bases; bases with no gene match: 1. Germline V CDR1 and CDR2: SQVTM, ANQGSEA. This CDR3 spans 13 amino acids. The CDR3 spells CSVTSGGYNEQFF. Here the CDR3 DNA reads TGCAGCGTTACTAGCGGGGGTTACAATGAGCAGTTCTTC.